These T cell receptor beta chains were read from a single sample in a study of vaccination effects on CD4 cells after COVID-19. The antigens of these receptors remain unknown. Generated by immunoSEQ multiplex PCR, the TCRdb table keeps only in-frame clones and is missing some. In the table there are 20,000 to 30,000 clones, 69% of which are singletons. The sequencing used CD4+ T cells from PBMCs cultured with SARS-CoV-2 spike peptides, collected before COVID-19 vaccination. The origin of the receptors is a human donor who had a prior SARS-CoV-2 infection. The CDR3 runs from the conserved cysteine through the conserved F or W. A D gene is named only where the DNA matches it firmly. The size field is filled for only some rows; it gives once, few, many or a size class.

CDR3	J	D	V	size
CASSPQTGQETQYF	TRBJ2-5	-	TRBV5-1	-
CASRRTSGRGGTDTQYF	TRBJ2-3	TRBD2	TRBV7-2	-
CATSREKTVNTEAFF	TRBJ1-1	-	TRBV15	-
CASSRERDAEAFF	TRBJ1-1	-	TRBV6-6	large
CASSRRTSGSRETQYF	TRBJ2-5	TRBD2	TRBV14	-
CSASGRGGAGELFF	TRBJ2-2	TRBD2	TRBV20-1	-
CASSRPPGLKPYNEQFF	TRBJ2-1	TRBD2	TRBV7-9	-
CASSPNPPRKNEKLFF	TRBJ1-4	-	TRBV7-3	-
CSASPRLAGEVGEQFF	TRBJ2-1	TRBD2	TRBV20-1	-
CASSLGQGAGDTQYF	TRBJ2-3	TRBD1	TRBV5-1	-
CASSAGGHNEQFF	TRBJ2-1	TRBD2	TRBV7-3	-
CASSPRGGANIQYF	TRBJ2-4	-	TRBV3-1/TRBV3-2	-
CASSAALTDTQYF	TRBJ2-3	-	TRBV9	few
CASAERGTSYEQYF	TRBJ2-7	TRBD2	TRBV6-5	once
CASAPGLAGEETQYF	TRBJ2-5	TRBD2	TRBV19	-
CSASIRTGTYEQYF	TRBJ2-7	TRBD1	TRBV20-1	-
CASSMGQGLTYGYTF	TRBJ1-2	TRBD1	TRBV7-9	-
CASSQDLSKIIGEKLFF	TRBJ1-4	-	TRBV4-2	few
CASSIISRGQLNYGYTF	TRBJ1-2	TRBD1	TRBV19	-
CASSPPGRGPLEQYF	TRBJ2-7	-	TRBV18	-
CASSTFRVFNYGYTF	TRBJ1-2	-	TRBV5-5	-
CASSFYPGSGNTIYF	TRBJ1-3	-	TRBV7-2	-
CASTPGLGSGGTQYF	TRBJ2-3	-	TRBV19	-
CASNGDSSGAFF	TRBJ1-1	-	TRBV6-5	few
CASSLAVASGGPYRETQYF	TRBJ2-5	TRBD2	TRBV5-1	-
CASSEAPGAIYRADTQYF	TRBJ2-3	-	TRBV2	few
CASSPRYKGSSYEQYF	TRBJ2-7	-	TRBV4-2	-
CAWSTSGGANEQFF	TRBJ2-1	TRBD2	TRBV30	-
CASSQGPFDSPLHF	TRBJ1-6	-	TRBV3-1/TRBV3-2	-
CASPGGLNYGYTF	TRBJ1-2	-	TRBV2	-
CASSYTSGRGDEKLFF	TRBJ1-4	-	TRBV9	-
CATSGGLALLYEQYF	TRBJ2-7	TRBD2	TRBV15	-
CASSLRTDDTEAFF	TRBJ1-1	-	TRBV7-9	once
CASRPNSGARTDTQYF	TRBJ2-3	-	TRBV12-2	-
CASSTRQVRNTGELFF	TRBJ2-2	-	TRBV13	-
CASSSSKYTDTQYF	TRBJ2-3	-	TRBV5-1	once
CASTRDRGIQPQHF	TRBJ1-5	TRBD1	TRBV19	-
CASSSGLAANTGELFF	TRBJ2-2	TRBD2	TRBV18	-
CASSYGTSGGWVQYF	TRBJ2-5	TRBD2	TRBV6-5	large
CASSQDGRYNEQFF	TRBJ2-1	-	TRBV4-2	-
CASSQDRAGTQYF	TRBJ2-3	-	TRBV3-1/TRBV3-2	-
CASSLTLNRISSGANVLTF	TRBJ2-6	-	TRBV13	-
CAISEVEDGGAYEQYF	TRBJ2-7	TRBD2	TRBV10-3	-
CASSLMLYDNEQFF	TRBJ2-1	-	TRBV11-2	-
CASSQDRNTEAFF	TRBJ1-1	-	TRBV4-3	-
CASSPNPGSTEAFF	TRBJ1-1	-	TRBV5-1	-
CASTVQVPYEQYF	TRBJ2-7	-	TRBV6-5	-
CSASSGLAAYEQYF	TRBJ2-7	TRBD2	TRBV20-1	-
CASSRERAYEQYF	TRBJ2-7	-	TRBV11-1	-
CSVVPRGPTEAFF	TRBJ1-1	TRBD1	TRBV29-1	-
CASGKTRGGEAFF	TRBJ1-1	TRBD1	TRBV19	-
CASSLFLGTGGTDTQYF	TRBJ2-3	-	TRBV27	few
CASSVGKSYNEQFF	TRBJ2-1	-	TRBV6-5	-
CATRRQGNEKLFF	TRBJ1-4	TRBD1	TRBV6-5	once
CASSLQGNTEAFF	TRBJ1-1	-	TRBV18	few